The rows below give T cell receptor beta chains drawn from one sample of a study of CD8+ T cells in alopecia areata. Method: immunoSEQ multiplex PCR; TCRdb's copy keeps in-frame clones and lacks some. The table records about 200,000 clones, over 45% of them present only once. The sample was CD4+ T cells sorted from blood, taken at week 24, from a patient treated with tofacitinib. The source of these receptors is a human donor with alopecia areata. CDR3s include the opening cysteine and the closing phenylalanine or tryptophan. The D gene is left open where the match is weak. The size of a clone is reported for some rows only, either as once, few or many, or as a class for expanded clones.

few,TRBJ2-5,TRBV7-2,-,TGTGCCAGCAGCTTCTCCGCGGGGCAAGAGACCCAGTACTTC,CASSFSAGQETQYF
few,TRBJ1-1,TRBV29-1,TRBD1,TGCAGCGTTGAATTGGGCAGGGGGCGGGAAACTGAAGCTTTCTTT,CSVELGRGRETEAFF
-,TRBJ2-2,TRBV15,TRBD1,TGTGCCACCAGCTCGATACGGACAGGGAATACCGGGGAGCTGTTTTTT,CATSSIRTGNTGELFF
-,TRBJ2-1,TRBV2,TRBD1,TGTGCCAGCAGTGCGGGACAGGGGCATGGTGAGCAGTTCTTC,CASSAGQGHGEQFF
-,TRBJ2-7,TRBV10-3,-,TGTGCCATCAGTGAGTCGCTAGATAACCACGAGCAGTACTTC,CAISESLDNHEQYF
few,TRBJ2-7,TRBV30,-,TGTGCCTGGAGCTCGACTAGGGACAACCGGTACTTC,CAWSSTRDNRYF
few,TRBJ2-3,TRBV29-1,-,TGCAGTGGGGGTAGCACAGATACGCAGTATTTT,CSGGSTDTQYF
-,TRBJ2-3,TRBV29-1,-,TGCAGCGTGGGAGCCCACAGTGTTACCCCAGATACGCAGTATTTT,CSVGAHSVTPDTQYF
-,TRBJ2-6,TRBV18,TRBD1,TGTGCCAGCTCACCCCGACAGGGGGCGGGCTCTGGGGCCAACGTCCTGACTTTC,CASSPRQGAGSGANVLTF
-,TRBJ2-3,TRBV29-1,-,TGCAGCGTTGACAGGGGTATTTTGTATTTT,CSVDRGILYF
-,TRBJ2-3,TRBV7-2,-,TGTGCCAGCAGCTTTCAGGGGGGTACGGGAGGTACGCAGTATTTT,CASSFQGGTGGTQYF
-,TRBJ1-5,TRBV19,TRBD1,TGTGCCAGTATCCGGACAGGGGGCTTCGGCAATCAGCCCCAGCATTTT,CASIRTGGFGNQPQHF
few,TRBJ1-1,TRBV2,-,TGTGCCAGCAGTGAAGTTAGGGGGAACACTGAAGCTTTCTTT,CASSEVRGNTEAFF
-,TRBJ1-5,TRBV25-1,-,TGTGCCAGCAGTGAGCCCCTGTGTAGCAATCAGCCCCAGCATTTT,CASSEPLCSNQPQHF
-,TRBJ1-2,TRBV5-4,-,TGTGCCAGCAGCTTGGAAGGGGTCTCGACCTATGGCTACACCTTC,CASSLEGVSTYGYTF
-,TRBJ2-2,TRBV2,TRBD2,TGTGCCAGCAGTGAGGCGCCTAGCGGGACCGGCACCGGGGAGCTGTTTTTT,CASSEAPSGTGTGELFF
-,TRBJ2-1,TRBV2,-,TGTGCCAGCAGTGCGGGACCGGCCCTCGAAGAGCAGTTCTTC,CASSAGPALEEQFF
-,TRBJ1-1,TRBV5-4,TRBD1,TGTGCCAGCAGCCATAGACAGGGGATGAACACTGAAGCTTTCTTT,CASSHRQGMNTEAFF
-,TRBJ1-1,TRBV2,-,TGTGCCAGCAGTAAACTACAAGCTGAAGCTTTCTTT,CASSKLQAEAFF
-,TRBJ2-3,TRBV7-3,TRBD2,TGTGCCAGCAGCCATGGACTAGCGGTTCTTAGCACAGATACGCAGTATTTT,CASSHGLAVLSTDTQYF
-,TRBJ2-5,TRBV2,-,TGTGCCAGCAGTGTTGACGACCAAGAGACCCAGTACTTC,CASSVDDQETQYF
-,TRBJ2-5,TRBV9,-,TGTGCCAGCAGCGTAGTGGGGGAGTCAGAGACCCAGTACTTC,CASSVVGESETQYF
-,TRBJ2-7,TRBV5-1,-,TGCGCCAGCAGCTTGGCCAGCGCCTCCTACGAGCAGTACTTC,CASSLASASYEQYF
-,TRBJ2-3,TRBV2,TRBD1,TGTGCCAGCAGTGAGAGGGACAGGGGCACAGATACGCAGTATTTT,CASSERDRGTDTQYF
-,TRBJ2-7,TRBV7-2,-,TGTGCCAGCAGCTTAGCGTTGGTAGGAAACGAGCAGTACTTC,CASSLALVGNEQYF
-,TRBJ2-4,TRBV28,-,TGTGCCAGCAGTCGCCACCAGGGAAACATTCAGTACTTC,CASSRHQGNIQYF
-,TRBJ1-2,TRBV29-1,-,TGCAGCGTTGGCGACAGTAACTATGGCTACACCTTC,CSVGDSNYGYTF
-,TRBJ2-7,TRBV27,-,TGTGCCAGCAGTTTGGAAGGGCAGGGTACCTACGAGCAGTACTTC,CASSLEGQGTYEQYF
few,TRBJ2-5,TRBV5-1,-,TGCGCCAGCAGCTTGTCCCCTAGCGCGGTAGAGACCCAGTACTTC,CASSLSPSAVETQYF
-,TRBJ1-4,TRBV28,TRBD1,TGTGCCTCTACAGACCGGACAGGGCCTGAAAAACTGTTTTTT,CASTDRTGPEKLFF
-,TRBJ1-2,TRBV7-9,-,TGTGCCACCCGACCCGGCCACGGCGGCTATGGCTACACCTTC,CATRPGHGGYGYTF
-,TRBJ2-1,TRBV5-1,-,TGCGCCAGCAGCTTGGGTGGGGAATCCAATGAGCAGTTCTTC,CASSLGGESNEQFF
-,TRBJ1-1,TRBV7-2,-,TGTGCCAGCAGCTTAGTATCCGGGGGCTACACTGAAGCTTTCTTT,CASSLVSGGYTEAFF
-,TRBJ2-7,TRBV2,-,TGTGCCAGCAGTGCAGGGATCTCCTACGAGCAGTACTTC,CASSAGISYEQYF
few,TRBJ2-3,TRBV29-1,-,TGCAGCGTCCGCATCGATCTTAGCACAGATACGCAGTATTTT,CSVRIDLSTDTQYF
few,TRBJ1-1,TRBV19,TRBD1,TGTGCCAGTAGTATAGTGCCGCAGGGGGCTGAAGCTTTCTTT,CASSIVPQGAEAFF
-,TRBJ2-1,TRBV7-2,TRBD2,TGTGCCAGCAGCCCTACTAGCGGGATATTCAATGAGCAGTTCTTC,CASSPTSGIFNEQFF
-,TRBJ2-7,TRBV2,-,TGTGCCAGCAGTGCTGGGTTTGGCTACGAGCAGTACTTC,CASSAGFGYEQYF
once,TRBJ1-3,TRBV6-5,-,TGTGCCAGCAGTTACAAGCACACCATATATTTT,CASSYKHTIYF
-,TRBJ1-1,TRBV5-1,-,TGCGCCAGCAGCTTGGGGACATTCGGTGAAGCTTTCTTT,CASSLGTFGEAFF
few,TRBJ1-2,TRBV5-1,-,TGCGCCAGCAGCTTGGGAGACCAGGGACAACCGAACTATGGCTACACCTTC,CASSLGDQGQPNYGYTF
-,TRBJ1-6,TRBV7-2,-,TGTGCCAGCAGTCTAGCCACCTGGTGGGGCGATAATTCACCCCTCCACTTT,CASSLATWWGDNSPLHF
-,TRBJ2-5,TRBV5-4,-,TGTGCCAGCAGCTTTGGACAGGGAGGGGAGACCCAGTACTTC,CASSFGQGGETQYF
-,TRBJ1-5,TRBV19,-,TGTGCCAGTAGTATAGGATTAACAGGGAACAATCAGCCCCAGCATTTT,CASSIGLTGNNQPQHF